This TCR beta chain originates from a study of T cell repertoires in cytomegalovirus infection. The V end was cut by 0 bases, the J end by 0 bases, with 10 bases between. CDR1 and CDR2 from the germline V gene are SGHRS and YFSETQ. CDR3 length equals 17 residues. One entry per CDR3 protein, called by TCRdb with MiXCR from the reads. The sample consists of approximately 550,000 distinct CDR3 sequences, approximately 15% of them appearing once. Sequences were obtained from CD8+ T cells from PBMCs. The rearrangement joins TRBV5-1 to TRBJ2-6, with a weak D call TRBD1 (6 bases). The receptor comes from a human donor in good health (CMV status not recorded). Some clones in this sample may be carry-over from other donors' samples. The CDR3 here is CASSLGYRDSGANVLTF. Written as DNA, the CDR3 is TGCGCCAGCAGCTTGGGTTACAGGGACTCTGGGGCCAACGTCCTGACTTTC. Drawing the rest from reference TRBV5-1 and TRBJ2-6, the complete variable domain is KAGVTQTPRYLIKTRGQQVTLSCSPISGHRSVSWYQQTPGQGLQFLFEYFSETQRNKGNFPGRFSGRQFSNSRSEMNVSTLELGDSALYLCASSLGYRDSGANVLTFGAGSRLTVL.